The clone carrying this T cell receptor (beta chain) has just a few counts. The data belong to a study of identical twins. Each CDR3 protein gets one entry after TCRdb re-called the 5' RACE reads with MiXCR. The sample yields around 1.7 million distinct CDR3 sequences, 25% to 35% seen once. CDR1 and CDR2 from the germline V gene are MNHNY and SVGAGI (reference sequence). CDR3 length equals 14 residues. The chain is built from TRBV6-6 and TRBJ2-4, with 8 bases aligning to TRBD1. The last part of the DNA fits TRBJ2-7 better; the J call may be wrong. Sample: cord blood. The receptor was isolated from a newborn girl in good health. The CDR3 nucleotides are TGTGCCAGCAGCCCTATGGACAGGGTAGGCGAGCAGTACTTC. This translates into CASSPMDRVGEQYF.